These 24 T cell receptor delta chains were all obtained from the same sample, sequenced in a study of gamma-delta T cells after stem cell transplantation. TCRdb re-analyzed the RT-PCR reads via CATT. Of 2,500 to 3,000 delta-chain clones listed, about 3.4% were seen once; the top ten hold around 26%. The specimen sequenced was gamma-delta T cells. The receptors here all came from a human donor. It is not recorded whose cells these are; they may come from a transplant donor.

Only a few counts were recorded for this clone. A read error likely explains why the TCRdb protein, taken from a much larger clone, differs from this DNA's translation at residue 5; the protein shown is translated from the DNA. The chain is built from TRDV2 and TRDJ3, with D tentatively TRDD3 (6 bases). The CDR3 is 18 amino acids. V gave up 3 bases and J gave up 1 base, with 15 bases separating them. CDR1 is GEAIGNYY and CDR2 is EKD in the germline V gene. The CDR3 reads CACDPTGGSSWDTRQMFF. The CDR3 coding sequence is TGTGCCTGTGACCCCACCGGGGGGAGTTCCTGGGACACCCGACAGATGTTTTTC.

This clone is deemed medium-sized. The chain uses TRDV2 and TRDJ1; 13 positions agree with TRDD3. J was trimmed by 4 bases and V by 3 bases; bases with no gene match: 4. Germline-derived CDR1 and CDR2 are GEAIGNYY and EKD. The CDR3 runs to 15 residues. CDR3 coding DNA: TGTGCCTGTGACTTACTGGGGGATACGGGCGATAAACTCATCTTT. Its translation: CACDLLGDTGDKLIF.

Notes on this clone: The protein held in TCRdb is that of a much larger clone and does not match this DNA's translation at residue 5, likely because of a read error; the protein shown is translated from the DNA. The V call is TRDV2, the J call TRDJ1; TRDD3 matches at 8 bases. The V gene end was trimmed by 3 bases and the J gene end by 0 bases; junction bases not matched to a gene: 8. CDR1 is GEAIGNYY and CDR2 is EKD in the germline V gene. The CDR3 spans 16 residues. The CDR3 sequence: CACDSLGDYNTDKLIF. The CDR3 coding sequence is TGTGCCTGTGACTCGCTGGGGGACTATAACACCGATAAACTCATCTTT.

As for this clone: TCRdb records a much larger clone's protein for this DNA, with a difference at residue 4 that likely arises from a read error; the protein given is the translation of the DNA. DNA of the CDR3: TGTGCCTGTAACCCCCTGGGGACATCCGATAAACTCATCTTT. This translates into CACNPLGTSDKLIF. This chain connects TRDV2 to TRDJ1; possible D gene TRDD3, 6 bases. The CDR3 loop spans 14 amino acids. V lost 6 bases and J 3 bases, leaving 16 bases between the germline ends. Germline CDR1 GEAIGNYY, CDR2 EKD.

By share of the sample, this clone is large. Other DNA sequences in the same sample also yield this CDR3. The chain joins TRDV2 to TRDJ1; 11 positions agree with TRDD3. The CDR3 is made up of 17 amino acids. Germline V gene data show CDR1 as GEAIGNYY and CDR2 as EKD. V shed 0 bases and J 8 bases; nucleotides not matched to a gene: 13. The CDR3 reads CACDTVIGGYAEKKLIF. CDR3 bases: TGTGCCTGTGACACCGTGATTGGGGGATACGCAGAAAAAAAACTCATCTTT.

There are a few counts of this clone. This likely stems from a read error, as it lies one base from a far larger clone. This same CDR3 is encoded by further DNA sequences in the sample. The chain is built from TRDV2 and TRDJ1, with D possibly matching TRDD3 (6 bases). CDR3 length: 15 amino acids. Germline CDR1 is GEAIGNYY and CDR2 is EKD. Trimming shortened V by 5 bases and J by 8 bases, and 23 bases separated the two germline ends. The CDR3 spells CACAVLGAREDKLIF. For the CDR3, the DNA is TGTGCCTGTGCCGTCTTGGGGGCTAGAGAAGACAAACTCATCTTT.

For this clone: A junction boundary mismatches the germline segment, possibly from a read error. The rearrangement joins TRDV2 to TRDJ1; 11 bases line up with TRDD3. The CDR3 runs 21 residues. Germline V CDR1 and CDR2: GEAIGNYY, EKD. The CDR3: CACDSVLLGDNNAPYTAKLIF. The CDR3 DNA reads TGTGCCTGTGACTCGGTGCTACTGGGGGATAATAATGCCCCCTACACCGCTAAACTCATCTTT.

This clone is medium-sized within its sample. This sequence joins TRDV2 and TRDJ1; D gene ambiguous. The germline CDR1 and CDR2 sequences are GEAIGNYY and EKD. The CDR3 has 16 amino acids. V lost 0 bases and J 3 bases, leaving 16 bases between the germline ends. CDR3 sequence reads: CACDTLALDHADKLIF. The DNA of the CDR3 is TGTGCCTGTGACACCTTGGCGTTAGACCATGCCGATAAACTCATCTTT.

About this clone: Only one base separates this from a far larger clonotype, so it likely reflects a read error. This chain connects TRDV2 to TRDJ3; 9 bases are shared with TRDD3. The CDR3 has 21 amino acids. V trimming: 3 bases; J trimming: 5 bases; junction bases outside the gene matches: 19. Per germline, CDR1 GEAIGNYY and CDR2 EKD. CDR3 coding DNA: TGTGCCTGTGACGCCGCCCGTACTGGGGGAGATACTTCCCGGGACACCCGACAGATGTTTTTC. As protein: CACDAARTGGDTSRDTRQMFF.

Turning to this clone: A much larger clone lies one base from this, so it may be a read error. Other nucleotide sequences in the sample specify the same CDR3. The chain is built from TRDV2 and TRDJ1, with 13 bases lining up with TRDD3. The CDR3 is made up of 19 amino acids. In germline, CDR1 is GEAIGNYY, CDR2 EKD. The CDR3 nucleotides are TGTGCTTGTGACACCATAGGGGTAACTGGGGGATACGCTATCGATAAACTCATCTTT. Its translation is CACDTIGVTGGYAIDKLIF.

This clone showed up just a few times. A much bigger clone sits one base away, suggesting this may be a read error. The sample contains more than one DNA sequence encoding this CDR3. V gene TRDV2 combines with J gene TRDJ1, with D perhaps matching TRDD3 (6 bases). The CDR3 runs 21 residues. V lost 0 bases and J 0 bases, leaving 28 bases between the germline ends. CDR1 and CDR2 (germline): GEAIGNYY, EKD. The CDR3 DNA follows: TGTGCCTGTGACACCCTCTCTCCCCCTACGTTGGGGGGAGAGTACACCGATAAACTCATCTTT. It specifies CACDTLSPPTLGGEYTDKLIF.

With regard to this clone: It differs at one base from a far larger clone, so likely a read error. Distinct nucleotide sequences in the sample also encode this CDR3. The chain recombines TRDV2 with TRDJ3; 12 nucleotides match TRDD3. Germline values: CDR1 GEAIGNYY, CDR2 EKD. The length of the CDR3 is 20 residues. The CDR3 here is CACDPVLGDTSSWDTRQMFF. The CDR3 coding sequence is TGTGCCTGTGATCCCGTACTGGGGGATACTAGCTCCTGGGACACCCGACAAATGTTTTTC.

A note on this clone: This likely came from a read error, as a far larger clone is one base away. DNA for the CDR3: TGTGCCTGTGACACCCCTTTCTTACTGGGGGATACGGGCGCGTCGACCGATAAACTCATCTTT. This sequence encodes CACDTPFLLGDTGASTDKLIF. This chain joins TRDV2 and TRDJ1; the match to TRDD3 covers 13 bases. Germline loops: CDR1 GEAIGNYY, CDR2 EKD. V was clipped by 0 bases and J by 2 bases; unmatched bases: 17. The CDR3 covers 21 residues.

This clone was seen more than once but under ten times. Given a much more abundant clone one base away, this may be a read error. The CDR3 loop is CACDPTSGLGGTTWDTRQMFF. As DNA, the CDR3 is TGTGCCTGTGACCCTACCTCCGGACTGGGGGGTACAACATGGGACACCCGACAGATGTTTTTC. V gene TRDV2 combines with J gene TRDJ3; 8 bases agree with TRDD3. This CDR3 spans 21 amino acids. V shed 3 bases, J shed 4 bases, and the junction held 19 bases outside the gene matches. Germline V gene lookup returns CDR1 GEAIGNYY and CDR2 EKD.

This clone is medium-sized (0.01 to 0.1%) in the sample. J is TRDJ1 and V is TRDV2, with D possibly matching TRDD3 (6 bases). The germline V gene encodes CDR1 GEAIGNYY and CDR2 EKD. This CDR3 has 17 amino acids. Trimming stripped 2 bases from V and 4 bases from J, with 22 bases between. This chain's CDR3 is CACDRVLGGKERDKLIF. The CDR3 coding sequence is TGTGCCTGTGACAGGGTACTGGGCGGGAAGGAGCGCGATAAACTCATCTTT.

There are a few counts of this clone. The mismatch at residue 13 between this DNA's translation and the TCRdb protein of a much larger clone likely reflects a read error; the protein shown is translated from the DNA. This chain joins TRDV2 and TRDJ1; D gene uncertain. The germline CDR1 and CDR2 sequences are GEAIGNYY and EKD. This CDR3 contains 14 residues. The CDR3 DNA is TGTGCCTGTGACATGGTCGTCCGTACCGATAAACTCACCTTT. It yields the protein CACDMVVRTDKLTF.

This clone came up a few times. Translating this DNA gives a protein that differs at residue 7 from the TCRdb one, which belongs to a much larger clone; a read error is likely, and the protein shown is this translation. The rearrangement links TRDV2 to TRDJ1; TRDD3 agrees at 7 bases. CDR3 length equals 18 residues. The J segment lost 2 bases and the V segment lost 1 base, leaving 15 bases of the junction unmatched. The germline gives CDR1 GEAIGNYY, CDR2 EKD. The CDR3 DNA reads TGTGCCTGTGACACTATGCTTACTGGGGCCGCCGAGACCGATAAACTCATCTTT. It codes for CACDTMLTGAAETDKLIF.

As regards this clone: This may arise from a read error, as a much more abundant clone is one base away. V usage is TRDV2 and J usage is TRDJ1; D is ambiguous. Germline V gene lookup returns CDR1 GEAIGNYY and CDR2 EKD. Between the trimmed V and J ends, which lost 0 bases and 3 bases, there was a span of 19 bases. The CDR3 spans 17 residues. The CDR3 here is CACDTVGRVSYADKLIF. Written as DNA, the CDR3 is TGTGCCTGTGACACCGTAGGTCGGGTCTCGTACGCCGATAAACTCATCTTT.

This clone showed up just a few times. TCRdb's protein, taken from a much larger clone, differs from this DNA's translation at residue 10, likely owing to a read error; the protein displayed comes from the DNA. The J gene is TRDJ3, the V gene TRDV2; 9 bases are shared with TRDD3. Germline loops: CDR1 GEAIGNYY, CDR2 EKD. This CDR3 comprises 19 residues. V lost 2 bases, J lost 2 bases, and 9 bases stayed unmatched. The CDR3 is CACDSVLGDAPWDTRQMFF. The DNA for the CDR3 is TGTGCCTGTGACAGCGTACTGGGGGACGCCCCCTGGGACACCCGACAGATGTTTTTC.

As to this clone: A far larger clone is only one base removed, so a read error is likely. This same CDR3 is encoded by further DNA sequences in the sample. The rearrangement joins TRDV2 to TRDJ1, with TRDD3 matching 10 bases. The CDR3 has 16 residues. Germline V gene sequence: CDR1 GEAIGNYY, CDR2 EKD. The CDR3 DNA reads TGTGCCTGCGACACGGTTTTACTGGGGGATACCGATAAACTCATCTTT. Amino acids: CACDTVLLGDTDKLIF.

As regards this clone: This may come from a read error, since a much larger clone is one base off. Distinct nucleotide sequences in the sample also encode this CDR3. This sequence joins TRDV2 and TRDJ1; perhaps TRDD3 as D (5 bases). The V gene's germline CDR1 is GEAIGNYY and CDR2 EKD. Trimming stripped 0 bases from V and 1 base from J, with 17 bases between. This CDR3 has 17 amino acids. CDR3 coding DNA: TGTGCCTGTGACACCCTGGGCGGAGGGCGTTCCACCGATAAACTCATCTTT. It yields the protein CACDTLGGGRSTDKLIF.

By sample share, this clone is medium-sized (0.01 to 0.1%). Other DNA sequences in the same sample also yield this CDR3. J is TRDJ1 and V is TRDV2, with 9 bases matching TRDD3. With 3 bases clipped from V and 8 bases from J, the junction kept 9 bases outside the gene matches. The CDR3 runs 14 residues. Germline loops: CDR1 GEAIGNYY, CDR2 EKD. CDR3 in DNA: TGTGCCTGTGACGGGATTGGGGATACGCAGAAACTCATCTTT. It codes for CACDGIGDTQKLIF.

This clone is medium-sized by share. The J gene is TRDJ1, the V gene TRDV2; 11 positions match TRDD3. The CDR3 is 17 residues long. In germline, CDR1 is GEAIGNYY, CDR2 EKD. The V gene end was trimmed by 4 bases and the J gene end by 3 bases; junction bases not matched to a gene: 12. CDR3: CACELLGDRRPADKLIF. DNA of the CDR3: TGTGCCTGTGAGTTACTGGGGGATAGGCGGCCGGCCGATAAACTCATCTTT.

A note on this clone: A far more abundant clone sits one base away, making this likely a read error. Other DNA sequences in this sample translate to the same CDR3. The rearrangement links TRDV2 to TRDJ1; 11 bases align to TRDD3. Germline V CDR1 and CDR2: GEAIGNYY, EKD. CDR3 length: 15 residues. The CDR3 reads CACDIVGDTGDKLIF. DNA for the CDR3: TGTGCCTGCGACATCGTGGGGGATACGGGTGATAAACTCATCTTT.